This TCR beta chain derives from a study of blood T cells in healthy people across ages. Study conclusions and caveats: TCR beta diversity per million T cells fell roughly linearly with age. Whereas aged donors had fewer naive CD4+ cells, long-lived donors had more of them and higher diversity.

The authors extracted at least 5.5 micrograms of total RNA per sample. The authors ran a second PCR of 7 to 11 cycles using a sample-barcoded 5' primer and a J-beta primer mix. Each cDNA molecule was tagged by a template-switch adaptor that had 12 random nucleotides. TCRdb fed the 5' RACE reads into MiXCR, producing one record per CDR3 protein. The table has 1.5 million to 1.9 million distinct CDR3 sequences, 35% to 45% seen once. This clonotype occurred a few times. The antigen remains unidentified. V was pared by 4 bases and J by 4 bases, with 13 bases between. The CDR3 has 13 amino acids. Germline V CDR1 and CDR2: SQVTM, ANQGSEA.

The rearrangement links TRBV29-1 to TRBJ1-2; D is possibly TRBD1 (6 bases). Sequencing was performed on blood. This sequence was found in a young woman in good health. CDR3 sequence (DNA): TGCAGCGTTGTTGGGGGCCGGTCCTATGGCTACACCTTC. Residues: CSVVGGRSYGYTF. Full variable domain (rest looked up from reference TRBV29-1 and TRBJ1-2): SAVISQKPSRDICQRGTSLTIQCQVDSQVTMMFWYRQQPGQSLTLIATANQGSEATYESGFVIDKFPISRPNLTFSTLTVSNMSPEDSSIYLCSVVGGRSYGYTFGSGTRLTVV.